The 6 T cell receptor beta chains below come from one sample, sequenced in a study of T-cell reconstitution after alpha-beta-depleted transplantation in children. During its preparation, the TCRbeta library received unique molecular identifiers. MiXCR, applied by TCRdb to the PCR reads, yields one record per CDR3 protein. The top ten hold roughly 4.8% of the sample, which has about 830,000 distinct CDR3 sequences, roughly 15% seen once. The material was PBMCs, mostly from graft donor cells, obtained 360 days after TCRalphabeta/CD19-depleted stem cell transplant. The origin of the receptors is a male patient younger than 18 who had a stem cell transplant for acute lymphoblastic leukemia, so the T cells may come from the graft donor.

This clonotype turned up a few times. This sequence joins TRBV6-5 and TRBJ1-5, with D maybe TRBD1 (5 bases). Germline V CDR1 and CDR2: MNHEY, SVGAGI. This CDR3 comprises 15 residues. V dropped 4 bases and J dropped 6 bases, with 16 bases sitting between them. CDR3 coding DNA: TGTGCCAGCAGTTGCGGGAGGCAGGGTAGTCAGCCCCAGCATTTT. The encoded protein is CASSCGRQGSQPQHF.

The chain joins TRBV7-3 to TRBJ2-3; 7 bases match TRBD1. The germline V gene encodes CDR1 SGHTA and CDR2 FQGTGA. This CDR3 contains 14 residues. V shed 8 bases, J shed 6 bases, and the junction held 11 bases outside the gene matches. CDR3 nucleotide sequence: TGTGCCAGCGGCAAGACAGGGCTAGGGGATACGCAGTATTTT. Protein: CASGKTGLGDTQYF. Supplemented by reference TRBV7-3 and TRBJ2-3, the full variable domain reads GAGVSQTPSNKVTEKGKYVELRCDPISGHTALYWYRQSLGQGPEFLIYFQGTGAADDSGLPNDRFFAVRPEGSVSTLKIQRTERGDSAVYLCASGKTGLGDTQYFGPGTRLTVL.

The chain joins TRBV7-2 to TRBJ2-7, with D unclear. The length of the CDR3 is 15 residues. Germline CDR1 is SGHTA and CDR2 is FQGNSA. The V end lost 0 bases, the J end lost 2 bases, and 11 bases lay between the germline ends. CDR3 coding DNA: TGTGCCAGCAGCTTAGCAGGCACTTTTACCTACGAGCAGTACTTC. It specifies CASSLAGTFTYEQYF.

This chain uses TRBV7-3 with TRBJ2-3, with 8 nucleotides matching TRBD2. The CDR3 runs to 16 residues. V shed 5 bases and J 6 bases; nucleotides not matched to a gene: 13. Germline CDR1 is SGHTA and CDR2 is FQGTGA. The CDR3 loop is CASSPQEAGDADTQYF. The CDR3 DNA is TGTGCCAGCAGCCCTCAGGAAGCGGGAGACGCGGATACGCAGTATTTT.

The rearrangement uses TRBV20-1 and TRBJ2-1; TRBD1 might be the D (6 bases). Germline CDR1 and CDR2: DFQATT and SNEGSKA (reference sequence). Deletions cut 3 bases from V and 10 bases from J, with 22 bases between. This CDR3 has 15 amino acids. CDR3 in DNA: TGCAGTGCTAGCTTTTTTTGGGACACGTTAAGAGAGCAGTTCTTC. It translates to CSASFFWDTLREQFF.

This clonotype has just a few counts. For the CDR3, the DNA is TGCGCCAGCAGCAAGACAGGGGCTAAGACACCCCTCCACTTT. Its protein is CASSKTGAKTPLHF. This sequence joins TRBV5-1 and TRBJ1-6, with 8 bases that match TRBD1. Trimming at V came to 4 bases and at J to 11 bases, leaving 8 bases not matched to a gene. The CDR3 is made up of 14 amino acids. Germline CDR1 SGHRS, CDR2 YFSETQ.